The present T cell receptor beta chain was sequenced within a study of T-cell reconstitution after alpha-beta-depleted transplantation in children. CDR3 size: 15 residues. V was pared by 3 bases and J by 2 bases, with 15 bases between. Germline V gene sequence: CDR1 SGDLS, CDR2 YYNGEE. TCRbeta library preparation incorporated unique molecular identifiers. TCRdb independently ran MiXCR on the PCR reads; one entry per CDR3 protein. Altogether 500,000 to 600,000 distinct CDR3 sequences are present, around 19% being singletons, with the ten largest covering over 3%. The J gene is TRBJ2-7, the V gene TRBV9; possible D gene TRBD1, 6 bases. Sequences were derived from PBMCs from the stem cell graft donor, sampled from the stem cell graft. This receptor was identified in a human donor who donated a stem cell graft to a child with acute lymphoblastic leukemia. CDR3 in DNA: TGTGCCAGCAGCGATGGGGACGAGGGGGCCTACGAGCAGTACTTC. Residues: CASSDGDEGAYEQYF.